The next 5 T cell receptor beta chains were all read from a single sample in a study of molecular identifiers for immune sequencing clone quantification. TCRdb re-analysed the PCR reads in MiXCR, keeping a single row per CDR3 protein. This table holds approximately 54,000 distinct CDR3 sequences, around 25% found once. The specimen sequenced was naive CD8+ T cells from blood, with Jurkat cell RNA spiked in. Subset reported: FACS-sorted CD8+CD4-CCR7+CD45RA+ naive T cells. Receptors originate from a human donor in good health. Some libraries in this study had Jurkat cell RNA spiked in.

Concerning this clonotype: Without the conserved terminal phenylalanine or tryptophan, this CDR3 likely stems from a read error. This rearrangement joins TRBV30 to TRBJ1-1; D is possibly TRBD1 (5 bases). CDR1 is GTSNPN, CDR2 SVGIG, per germline (reference sequence). The CDR3 covers 13 residues. V dropped 2 bases and J dropped 1 base, with 8 bases sitting between them. The CDR3 reads CAWSLTENTEAFS. CDR3 DNA: TGTGCCTGGAGTCTGACAGAGAACACTGAAGCTTTCTCT.

This clonotype was recorded many times. CDR3: CASSLTRKPGLEVPQETQYF. The CDR3 DNA reads TGTGCCAGCAGCCTAACTCGAAAACCGGGACTAGAAGTCCCACAAGAGACCCAGTACTTC. V usage is TRBV6-5 and J usage is TRBJ2-5; TRBD2 matches 8 bases. V lost 6 bases to trimming and J lost 2 bases; unmatched junction nucleotides: 23. Per the germline V gene, CDR1 is MNHEY and CDR2 is SVGAGI. The CDR3 has 20 residues.

This clonotype was recorded at least ten times. V usage is TRBV28 and J usage is TRBJ1-1, with 7 positions matching TRBD1. Germline V lookup: CDR1 MDHEN, CDR2 SYDVKM. The CDR3 has 14 amino acids. V trimming: 4 bases; J trimming: 7 bases; junction bases outside the gene matches: 9. CDR3 residues: CASSYRDRVFEAFF. For the CDR3, the DNA is TGTGCCAGCAGTTACCGGGACAGAGTTTTTGAAGCTTTCTTT.

Points on this clonotype: This may arise from a read error, as a much more abundant clone is one base away. The chain uses TRBV20-1 and TRBJ2-2; 7 nucleotides align to TRBD2. Germline V lookup: CDR1 DFQATT, CDR2 SNEGSKA (reference sequence). The CDR3 has 14 amino acids. CDR3 nucleotide sequence: TGCAGTGCTCGGGACTGGGAGGGCACCGGGGAGCTGATTTTT. As protein: CSARDWEGTGELIF.

This clonotype was seen repeatedly, ten times or more. The CDR3 nucleotides read TGTGCCAGCAGCCTTTTTACAGGGGCCTACGAGCAGTACTTC. Its protein is CASSLFTGAYEQYF. The rearrangement links TRBV13 to TRBJ2-7, with 7 bases matching TRBD1. CDR1 and CDR2 from the germline V gene are PRHDT and FYEKMQ (reference sequence). Germline trimming cut 5 bases from V and 2 bases from J; bases unmatched to any gene: 6. This CDR3 has 14 residues.